These T cell receptor beta chains were read from a single sample in a study of T cells in Graves' hyperthyroidism and ophthalmopathy. TCRdb used MiXCR to reprocess the multiplex PCR reads, holding one entry per CDR3 protein. The table has approximately 400,000 distinct CDR3 sequences, roughly 14% seen once. Sequenced sample: blood. All receptors come from a woman aged 18-29 years with Graves' hyperthyroidism. Each CDR3 is given with its conserved first and last residue. Each record gives: J gene, D gene, V gene, CDR3 length, clone size, CDR3 protein, CDR3 DNA. A D gene is named only where the DNA matches it firmly. A row's size may be missing; if present it is once, few, many or a size class.

TRBJ1-1,TRBD1,TRBV12-3/TRBV12-4,16,many,CASSRWTGGRDTEAFF,TGTGCCAGCAGCCGCTGGACAGGGGGCCGGGACACTGAAGCTTTCTTT
TRBJ1-5,TRBD1,TRBV30,13,many,CAWDRGWGQPQHF,TGTGCCTGGGACAGGGGATGGGGGCAGCCCCAGCATTTT
TRBJ1-6,.,TRBV2,16,.,CASSEGQGPYNSPLHF,TGTGCCAGCAGTGAAGGGCAGGGCCCATATAATTCACCCCTCCACTTT
TRBJ2-1,TRBD1,TRBV4-1,17,.,CASTIGPGQSSYNEQFF,TGCGCCAGCACCATCGGTCCGGGACAGAGCTCCTACAATGAGCAGTTCTTC
TRBJ2-1,.,TRBV5-1,14,many,CASSPSVTYNEQFF,TGCGCCAGCAGCCCCAGCGTTACCTACAATGAGCAGTTCTTC
TRBJ1-2,.,TRBV5-4,14,.,CASSLVLSNYGYTF,TGTGCCAGCAGCTTGGTTTTGTCGAATTATGGCTACACCTTC
TRBJ2-1,.,TRBV2,15,.,CASSEEAHSYNEQFF,TGTGCCAGCAGTGAGGAGGCGCACTCCTACAATGAGCAGTTCTTC
TRBJ1-2,.,TRBV12-3/TRBV12-4,13,many,CASSGGPAYGYTF,TGTGCCAGCAGTGGGGGACCTGCCTATGGCTACACCTTC
TRBJ1-2,.,TRBV4-3,14,.,CASSGTDRLFSYTF,TGCGCCAGCAGTGGCACCGACAGGCTCTTCAGCTACACCTTC
TRBJ1-3,.,TRBV29-1,13,.,CSATSTSGNTIYF,TGCAGCGCTACCTCTACCTCTGGAAACACCATATATTTT
TRBJ2-1,.,TRBV2,15,many,CASSSDSFGSNEQFF,TGTGCCAGCAGCTCCGACTCGTTTGGGTCCAATGAGCAGTTCTTC
TRBJ2-1,TRBD2,TRBV11-1,17,many,CASSRTTGLAGYDEQFF,TGTGCCAGCAGCCGAACAACGGGACTAGCGGGATATGATGAGCAGTTCTTC
TRBJ2-5,TRBD2,TRBV28,18,many,CATGLGTSGGARPETQYF,TGTGCCACCGGCCTCGGGACTAGCGGGGGGGCCCGCCCAGAGACCCAGTACTTC
TRBJ2-3,.,TRBV5-4,14,.,CASSLAPSADTQYF,TGTGCCAGCAGCTTGGCACCCTCGGCAGATACGCAGTATTTT
TRBJ2-1,.,TRBV20-1,12,.,CSATFFFPEQFF,TGCAGTGCAACCTTCTTCTTCCCGGAGCAGTTCTTC
TRBJ2-3,.,TRBV19,15,.,CASSIGVASTDTQYF,TGTGCCAGTAGTATAGGGGTCGCTAGCACAGATACGCAGTATTTT
TRBJ2-7,TRBD1,TRBV11-2,15,many,CASSPNWGQYYEQYF,TGTGCCAGCAGCCCTAATTGGGGACAGTACTACGAGCAGTACTTC
TRBJ1-2,.,TRBV5-5,18,many,CASSLALRTSGINYGYTF,TGTGCCAGCAGCTTGGCCTTGCGTACCTCGGGGATAAACTATGGCTACACCTTC
TRBJ2-1,TRBD2,TRBV27,19,many,CASTPFPPLHSGGANEQFF,TGTGCCAGCACTCCGTTTCCCCCTCTCCATAGCGGGGGGGCCAATGAGCAGTTCTTC
TRBJ2-1,TRBD1,TRBV7-3,15,many,CASSYRDSPYNEQFF,TGTGCCAGCAGCTACCGGGACAGTCCCTACAATGAGCAGTTCTTC
TRBJ1-2,.,TRBV12-5,15,many,CASGLDPDRIYGYTF,TGTGCTAGTGGTTTGGACCCCGATCGTATCTATGGCTACACCTTC
TRBJ2-7,TRBD2,TRBV18,14,many,CASSPGAGVLEQYF,TGTGCCAGCTCACCAGGAGCGGGAGTGCTCGAGCAGTACTTC
TRBJ1-2,.,TRBV24-1,14,few,CATSDLGFNYGYTF,TGTGCCACCAGTGATTTGGGTTTTAACTATGGCTACACCTTC
TRBJ1-2,TRBD1,TRBV4-1,18,few,CASSQMGFGTGTNYGYTF,TGCGCCAGCAGCCAAATGGGGTTCGGGACAGGGACAAACTATGGCTACACCTTC
TRBJ1-5,.,TRBV9,13,.,CASSVGMEQPQHF,TGTGCCAGCAGCGTAGGAATGGAGCAGCCCCAGCATTTT
TRBJ1-2,.,TRBV6-1,13,many,CASSEGSNYGYTF,TGTGCCAGCAGTGAAGGGTCTAACTATGGCTACACCTTC
TRBJ2-7,.,TRBV30,14,many,CAWSATGFGDEQYF,TGTGCCTGGAGTGCAACAGGGTTTGGAGACGAGCAGTACTTC
TRBJ2-1,TRBD2,TRBV5-1,16,.,CASSLVSSGSHNEQFF,TGCGCCAGCAGCTTGGTGTCTAGCGGGAGTCACAATGAGCAGTTCTTC
TRBJ1-1,TRBD1,TRBV18,15,few,CASSPRQGVDTEAFF,TGTGCCAGCTCACCTCGACAGGGGGTAGACACTGAAGCTTTCTTT
TRBJ1-2,TRBD1,TRBV14,20,few,CASSHPSIRTGGLRDYGYTF,TGTGCCAGCAGCCACCCTTCGATTCGGACAGGGGGTTTGCGGGACTATGGCTACACCTTC
TRBJ2-1,.,TRBV19,16,.,CASSIDLNSAYNEQFF,TGTGCCAGTAGTATAGATTTGAATAGCGCCTACAATGAGCAGTTCTTC
TRBJ1-2,TRBD1,TRBV6-1,14,few,CASRTPGQSMSYTF,TGTGCCAGCAGGACGCCGGGACAGTCTATGAGCTACACCTTC
TRBJ1-4,TRBD1,TRBV7-2,14,few,CASRGQEPNEKLFF,TGTGCCAGCCGCGGACAGGAGCCTAATGAAAAACTGTTTTTT
TRBJ1-2,.,TRBV3-1,13,many,CASSPARYYGYTF,TGTGCCAGCAGCCCAGCCAGATACTATGGCTACACCTTC
TRBJ2-1,.,TRBV7-2,13,many,CASSLRGLAEQFF,TGTGCCAGCAGCTTAAGAGGGTTGGCTGAGCAGTTCTTC
TRBJ2-2,.,TRBV6-1,13,many,CASREGWAGELFF,TGTGCCAGCAGAGAAGGGTGGGCCGGGGAGCTGTTTTTT
TRBJ1-5,TRBD1,TRBV3-1,15,many,CASSQEGGVSQPQHF,TGTGCCAGCAGCCAAGAAGGGGGCGTCAGTCAGCCCCAGCATTTT
TRBJ2-7,.,TRBV15,15,many,CATSKDRDTPYEQYF,TGTGCCACCAGCAAAGACCGGGACACTCCCTACGAGCAGTACTTC
TRBJ2-7,TRBD1,TRBV6-1,14,many,CAISSGTGGEEQYF,TGTGCCATTTCATCCGGGACAGGGGGAGAGGAGCAGTACTTC
TRBJ2-6,TRBD1,TRBV7-3,18,few,CASSLKRGDSSGANVLTF,TGTGCCAGCAGCTTAAAACGTGGGGACAGCTCTGGGGCCAACGTCCTGACTTTC
TRBJ2-5,TRBD2,TRBV20-1,16,once,CSASSLRLAGAVTQYF,TGCAGTGCTTCATCACTTCGACTAGCGGGGGCAGTGACCCAGTACTTC